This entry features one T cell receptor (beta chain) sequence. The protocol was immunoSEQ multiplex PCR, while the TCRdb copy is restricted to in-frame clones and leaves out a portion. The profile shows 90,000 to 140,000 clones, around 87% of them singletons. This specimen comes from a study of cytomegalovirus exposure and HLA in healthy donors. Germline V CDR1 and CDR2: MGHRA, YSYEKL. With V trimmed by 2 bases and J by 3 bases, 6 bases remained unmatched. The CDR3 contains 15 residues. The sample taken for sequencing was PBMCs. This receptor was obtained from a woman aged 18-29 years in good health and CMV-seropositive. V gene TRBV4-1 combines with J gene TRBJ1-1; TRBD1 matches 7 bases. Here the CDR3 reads CASSQRGGEDTEAFF. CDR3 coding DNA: TGCGCCAGCAGCCAACGAGGGGGCGAAGACACTGAAGCTTTCTTT.